This T cell receptor (beta chain) emerged from a study of shared T cell receptors in the human thymus. Data came from immunoSEQ multiplex PCR; TCRdb stores just in-frame clones and leaves some out. The sample shows fewer than 700,000 clones, over 75% of them seen only once. This CDR3 has 15 residues. Trimming cost V 3 bases and J 7 bases, with 18 bases left between them. The V gene's germline CDR1 is SGDLS and CDR2 YYNGEE. These data also featured in a second study, about human thymus T cells. From that report: The donor group consisted of healthy Finnish infants who were having corrective surgery for congenital heart defects. Thymus tissue for the work was resected from patients undergoing corrective heart surgery. Blood and thymic repertoires both appeared biased in V and J gene usage. Related research reported highly overlapping thymic repertoires among unrelated individuals.

The receptor was isolated from a boy in the first two years of life with a congenital heart defect. The material sequenced was thymocytes. This rearrangement joins TRBV9 to TRBJ2-3; the D gene is possibly TRBD2 (5 bases). The CDR3 spells CASSDVPLRGNTQYF. The CDR3 coding sequence is TGTGCCAGCAGCGACGTACCCCTCCGGGGTAATACGCAGTATTTT.